The 3 T cell receptor beta chains presented below share a single source sample, sequenced in a study of blood T cell repertoires in COVID-19. Profiling relied on immunoSEQ multiplex PCR, and the TCRdb table lists in-frame clones only, not all of them. The sample consists of some 150,000 clones, roughly 84% of them appearing once. Sequences were obtained from peripheral blood. These receptors all come from a man aged 40-50 years with acute or convalescent COVID-19.

The chain has TRBV6-2 or TRBV6-3 and TRBJ1-1; maybe TRBD1 (5 bases). The CDR3 is made up of 13 amino acids. Trimming took off 2 bases at V and 3 bases at J, with 7 bases between the two ends. Germline CDR1 reads MNHEY; CDR2 reads SVGEGT. CDR3 nucleotides: TGTGCCAGCAGTTACGGGGGGTACACTGAAGCTTTCTTT. It encodes CASSYGGYTEAFF.

In the case of this clone: A much larger clone sits a single nucleotide away, making a read error possible. The V gene is TRBV25-1, the J gene TRBJ2-3, with 9 bases identical to TRBD2. In germline, CDR1 is MGHDK, CDR2 SYGVNS. The V and J ends lost 2 bases and 1 base, in that order; junction bases with no gene match: 1. The CDR3 sequence is 15 residues long. The CDR3 region has the DNA TGTGCCAGCAGTGAACTAGCGGGGCGCACAGATACGCAGTATTTT. The encoded protein is CASSELAGRTDTQYF. Full variable domain (remainder filled in from reference TRBV25-1 and TRBJ2-3): EADIYQTPRYLVIGTGKKITLECSQTMGHDKMYWYQQDPGMELHLIHYSYGVNSTEKGDLSSESTVSRIRTEHFPLTLESARPSHTSQYLCASSELAGRTDTQYFGPGTRLTVL.

The CDR3 region has the DNA TGTGCCAGCAGTGAATTAGAGCGGACTGAAGCTTTCTTT. Amino acids: CASSELERTEAFF. This chain uses TRBV25-1 with TRBJ1-1; no definite D call. With 1 base removed from V and 5 bases from J, the gap between germline ends came to 8 bases. CDR3 size: 13 residues. Germline CDR1 and CDR2: MGHDK and SYGVNS.